These T cell receptor beta chains were read from a single sample in a study of blood T cell repertoires in COVID-19. Profiled with immunoSEQ multiplex PCR; TCRdb holds only in-frame clones, not every one. This table has 40,000 to 60,000 clones, roughly 70% appearing once. Material: peripheral blood. These receptors were taken from a woman between 70 and 85 years old with acute or convalescent COVID-19. Each CDR3 is given with its conserved first and last residue. D genes are given only for firm matches. Expanded clones are given a class, and other clones once, few, many or no size at all.

TRBV4-1	TRBJ2-7	NA	once	TGCGCCAGCAGCCAAGCAGCCGGGGGAACCTACGAGCAGTACTTC	CASSQAAGGTYEQYF
TRBV5-1	TRBJ2-7	NA	NA	TGCGCCAGCAGCTTGCAGGGGGGAAACGAGCAGTACTTC	CASSLQGGNEQYF
TRBV10-3	TRBJ2-3	NA	NA	TGTGCCATCAGGGCCGGGACTAGCACAGATACGCAGTATTTT	CAIRAGTSTDTQYF
TRBV5-1	TRBJ1-1	TRBD1	NA	TGCGCCAGCAAGGACAGGGGCCCAAAGGCTGAAGCTTTCTTT	CASKDRGPKAEAFF
TRBV15	TRBJ2-2	TRBD1	few	TGTGCCACCAGCAGACAGGGGGCAGCGGCATTTACCGGGGAGCTGTTTTTT	CATSRQGAAAFTGELFF
TRBV6-1	TRBJ2-2	NA	NA	TGTGCCAGCAGTGAACTTGGGAGTTCCGGGGAGCTGTTTTTT	CASSELGSSGELFF
TRBV7-8	TRBJ1-1	TRBD1	NA	TGTGCCAGCAGCAGAGACAGGGCCGACATGAACACTGAAGCTTTCTTT	CASSRDRADMNTEAFF
TRBV10-1	TRBJ1-1	NA	NA	TGCGCCAGCAGTGAGTCCCTCGTGGGAGGCACTGAAGCTTTCTTT	CASSESLVGGTEAFF
TRBV5-4	TRBJ2-5	NA	NA	TGTGCCAGCAGCTTAAAGAGAAACCAAGAGACCCAGTACTTC	CASSLKRNQETQYF
TRBV7-9	TRBJ1-3	TRBD1	NA	TGTGCCAGCAGATCCGACAGGGCCTCTGGAAACACCATATATTTT	CASRSDRASGNTIYF
TRBV10-3	TRBJ2-1	TRBD2	NA	TGTGCCATCAGCCCTGCCGGGAGCGCTAGCGGAAAATTCAATGAGCAGTTCTTC	CAISPAGSASGKFNEQFF
TRBV5-4	TRBJ2-7	NA	NA	TGTGCCAGCAGCTTCGGGGGAACCTCCTACGAGCAGTACTTC	CASSFGGTSYEQYF
TRBV28	TRBJ2-7	TRBD2	many	TGTGCCAGCAGTTTACGGACTAGCCTGGGCGAGCAGTACTTC	CASSLRTSLGEQYF
TRBV6-4	TRBJ1-1	NA	NA	TGTGCCAGCAGTGAACAGGTGAACACTGAAGCTTTCTTT	CASSEQVNTEAFF
TRBV12-2	TRBJ2-1	NA	NA	TGTGCAAGTCGGGGGTTAGGGGAGGCCACCTACAATGAGCAGTTCTTC	CASRGLGEATYNEQFF
TRBV6-6	TRBJ2-4	NA	NA	TGTGCCACGTTTTCGGGTCTAGCCAAAAACATTCAGTACTTC	CATFSGLAKNIQYF
TRBV4-3	TRBJ2-1	NA	NA	TGCGCCAGCAGCCCTAGTCCAACTCTAGGCGGTGAGCAGTTCTTC	CASSPSPTLGGEQFF
TRBV18	TRBJ2-1	NA	NA	TGTGCCAGCTCACCTGGCCCAGGGGACTACAATGAGCAGTTCTTC	CASSPGPGDYNEQFF
TRBV28	TRBJ2-7	TRBD1	NA	TGTGCCAGCAGTCTCACAGGGGTCATTGCCTACGAGCAGTACTTC	CASSLTGVIAYEQYF
TRBV7-3	TRBJ2-2	NA	few	TGTGCCAGCAGCCGGACTCCCCAGGGGGAGCTGTTTTTT	CASSRTPQGELFF
TRBV28	TRBJ2-7	TRBD2	NA	TGTGCCAGCAGTTTGCCCAGCGGGAGTTGGCAGTACTTC	CASSLPSGSWQYF
TRBV7-3	TRBJ1-2	NA	many	TGTGCCAGCAGCTTAGGGCCAGGGCTGGACTATGGCTACACCTTC	CASSLGPGLDYGYTF
TRBV11-1	TRBJ1-6	TRBD1	NA	TGTGCCAGCAGCTTGGACAGGGCGAGTAATTCACCCCTCCACTTT	CASSLDRASNSPLHF
TRBV28	TRBJ1-1	TRBD1	NA	TGTGCCAGCAGTTTCAAGGGGGCGGAAGTTTTTCGGGACACTGAAGCTTTCTTT	CASSFKGAEVFRDTEAFF
TRBV19	TRBJ1-2	NA	many	TGTGCCAGTAGTGGTAGCAGGGACTTATATGGCTACACCTTC	CASSGSRDLYGYTF
TRBV2	TRBJ1-2	NA	NA	TGTGCCAGCAGAGGGGCGGATTCAAACTATGGCTACACCTTC	CASRGADSNYGYTF
TRBV10-1	TRBJ2-3	TRBD2	NA	TGCGCCAGCAGTGAGGAGCGGGGGGTCCCGACTAGCACAGATACGCAGTATTTT	CASSEERGVPTSTDTQYF
TRBV6-1	TRBJ1-5	TRBD1	NA	TGTGCCAGCAGTGATAGGACAGGGAGCAATCAGCCCCAGCATTTT	CASSDRTGSNQPQHF
TRBV10-1	TRBJ2-5	TRBD2	NA	TGCGCCAGCAGTGAGTCGGCAGCGGGGATCCAAGAGACCCAGTACTTC	CASSESAAGIQETQYF
TRBV15	TRBJ2-7	TRBD2	NA	TGTGCCACCAGCTCCCGAGGGGGATTAGCGGGAGGGCACGAGCAGTACTTC	CATSSRGGLAGGHEQYF
TRBV9	TRBJ1-2	TRBD1	NA	TGTGCCAGCAGCACACCCGGGACAGGGAGTTATGGCTACACCTTC	CASSTPGTGSYGYTF
TRBV5-4	TRBJ2-2	NA	NA	TGTGCCAGCAGCTTGGCCTACGCTCCCCGGGAGACCGGGGAGCTGTTTTTT	CASSLAYAPRETGELFF
TRBV30	TRBJ1-1	TRBD1	NA	TGTGCCTGGACCTCACCCTGGACAGGAGGAAACACTGAAGCTTTCTTT	CAWTSPWTGGNTEAFF
TRBV18	TRBJ2-3	NA	NA	TGTGCCAGCTCACCAAGAGCCACAGATACGCAGTATTTT	CASSPRATDTQYF
TRBV5-1	TRBJ2-3	TRBD2	NA	TGCGCCAGCAATAGCGGGGCGACAGATACGCAGTATTTT	CASNSGATDTQYF
TRBV7-2	TRBJ1-4	NA	few	TGTGCCAGCAGCTTAGGGGCGTGGCTGGCTAATGAAAAACTGTTTTTT	CASSLGAWLANEKLFF
TRBV12-3/TRBV12-4	TRBJ1-5	TRBD1	NA	TGTGCCAGCAGAACAGGGGCCCAGCCCCAGCATTTT	CASRTGAQPQHF
TRBV2	TRBJ1-2	TRBD1	few	TGTGCCAGCACGGACAGGGTCTTGGGCTACACCTTC	CASTDRVLGYTF
TRBV2	TRBJ1-1	NA	NA	TGTGCCAGCAGTGTAGGGGCGAACACTGAAGCTTTCTTT	CASSVGANTEAFF
TRBV10-3	TRBJ1-1	NA	few	TGTGCCATCAGTGACCAGGAGGACACTGAAGCTTTCTTT	CAISDQEDTEAFF